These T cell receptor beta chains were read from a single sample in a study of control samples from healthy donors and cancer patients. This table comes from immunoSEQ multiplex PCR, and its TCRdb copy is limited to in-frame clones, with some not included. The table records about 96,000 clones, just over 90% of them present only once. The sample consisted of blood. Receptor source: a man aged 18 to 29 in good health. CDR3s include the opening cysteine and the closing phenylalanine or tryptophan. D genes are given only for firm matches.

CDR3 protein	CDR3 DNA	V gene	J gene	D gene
CASSSDGLNTEAFF	TGCGCCAGCAGCTCCGACGGCCTGAACACTGAAGCTTTCTTT	TRBV5-1	TRBJ1-1	-
CASSSSGYTEAFF	TGTGCCAGCAGTTCTTCAGGGTACACTGAAGCTTTCTTT	TRBV27	TRBJ1-1	-
CASSPHSNTGELFF	TGCGCCAGCAGCCCCCATTCCAACACCGGGGAGCTGTTTTTT	TRBV4-1	TRBJ2-2	-
CASSQAATNEKLFF	TGCGCCAGCAGCCAAGCCGCGACTAATGAAAAACTGTTTTTT	TRBV4-1	TRBJ1-4	-
CASSQVTQGRGGYEQYF	TGTGCCAGCAGCCAAGTAACACAGGGCCGCGGGGGTTACGAGCAGTACTTC	TRBV3-1/TRBV3-2	TRBJ2-7	-
CASSLAGYLFDADTQYF	TGTGCCAGCAGCTTGGCGGGTTATTTATTTGACGCAGATACGCAGTATTTT	TRBV5-6	TRBJ2-3	-
CASSQGTGSNYGYTF	TGCGCCAGCAGCCAAGGCACAGGATCTAACTATGGCTACACCTTC	TRBV4-1	TRBJ1-2	-
CASSPLRREPTDTQYF	TGTGCCAGCTCACCTCTGAGGAGGGAGCCCACAGATACGCAGTATTTT	TRBV18	TRBJ2-3	-
CASSGTKVLQYF	TGTGCCAGCAGTGGGACCAAAGTTCTTCAGTACTTC	TRBV28	TRBJ2-4	-
CASSRDRQQETQYF	TGCGCCAGCAGCCGAGACAGGCAGCAAGAGACCCAGTACTTC	TRBV4-1	TRBJ2-5	-